This T cell receptor beta chain was documented in a study of blood T cell repertoires in COVID-19. Assay used: immunoSEQ multiplex PCR; TCRdb lists only in-frame clones, some missing. Of roughly 60,000 clones listed, approximately 85% were seen once; the top ten hold 15% to 20%. Material for sequencing was peripheral blood. The sequence came from a human donor in a cohort sampled during active COVID-19.

The CDR3 spells CASSVDGGFQPQHF. CDR3 in DNA: TGTGCCAGCAGCGTAGATGGCGGGTTTCAGCCCCAGCATTTT. The chain employs TRBV9 and TRBJ1-5; D not resolved. V was cut by 0 bases and J by 6 bases, with 10 bases left in between. Germline V gives CDR1 SGDLS, CDR2 YYNGEE. The CDR3 has 14 amino acids. Complete variable domain (other parts from reference TRBV9 and TRBJ1-5): DSGVTQTPKHLITATGQRVTLRCSPRSGDLSVYWYQQSLDQGLQFLIQYYNGEERAKGNILERFSAQQFPDLHSELNLSSLELGDSALYFCASSVDGGFQPQHFGDGTRLSIL.